The next 20 T cell receptor beta chains were all read from a single sample in a study of Tregs in tolerant kidney transplant recipients. Using immunoSEQ multiplex PCR, the repertoire was profiled, and TCRdb retains in-frame clones only, with some absent. The repertoire table contains approximately 31,000 clones. The sample in question was CD8+ T cells from blood, obtained before the transplant. The receptor set was obtained from a human donor who received a combined kidney and bone marrow transplant.

About this clone itself: With the read ending 3 residues before the CDR3 end, the germline J gene is used to fill in that end. The chain carries TRBV11-2 and TRBJ1-1; D may be TRBD1 (5 bases). Germline V CDR1 and CDR2: SGHAT, FQNNGV. The CDR3 covers 15 residues. The germline V and J ends were trimmed by 5 bases and 3 bases, with 16 bases remaining between them. CDR3 residues: CASSGRTPRDTEAFF. Incomplete CDR3 DNA: TGTGCCAGCAGCGGTCGGACACCGAGGGACACTGAA.

Comment on this clone: The sequenced fragment ends 3 residues before the CDR3 boundary, so the rest is inferred from the germline J gene. The chain links TRBV23-1 to TRBJ1-6; D might be TRBD1 (6 bases). TRBV23-1 is designated an ORF whose function remains uncertain. CDR3 length equals 19 residues. V was shortened by 3 bases and J by 4 bases, with 22 bases between the two germline ends. CDR3 DNA, as far as it was read: TGCGCCAGCAGTCAGTCGACAGGTAGGGATACTAAGTATAATTCACCC. The encoded protein is CASSQSTGRDTKYNSP. The whole CDR3 region reads CASSQSTGRDTKYNSPLHF.

Remarks on this clone: The read halts 3 residues ahead of the CDR3 end, with the missing end drawn from the germline J gene. V is TRBV29-1 and J is TRBJ2-1, with a tentative D call TRBD2 (5 bases). Germline V gene sequence: CDR1 SQVTM, CDR2 ANQGSEA. This CDR3 is 17 amino acids long. V lost 4 bases and J 8 bases, leaving 27 bases between the germline ends. The CDR3 here is CSVGPAVQHNPGDEQFF. The part of the CDR3 DNA that was read is TGCAGCGTTGGGCCAGCGGTCCAACATAACCCTGGGGATGAG.

Notes on this clone: The read terminates 3 residues before the CDR3 end, so the remaining end is supplied by the germline J gene. The V gene is TRBV19, the J gene TRBJ2-1; D gene uncertain. The germline V gene has CDR1 LNHDA and CDR2 SQIVND (reference sequence). CDR3 size: 17 residues. V shed 0 bases and J shed 4 bases, with 16 bases lying between them. CDR3 bases read: TGTGCCAGTAGTATAGATCACAGCCAGCCCGTATACAATGAG. It codes for CASSIDHSQPVYNE. The CDR3 in its entirety is CASSIDHSQPVYNEQFF.

In the case of this clone: Compared with germline, one end of the junction differs, possibly owing to a read error. Read coverage stops 3 residues before the CDR3 terminus; the germline J gene supplies the remainder. The chain couples TRBV7-2 to TRBJ2-3; D remains unclear. Looked up from germline, CDR1 is SGHTA and CDR2 is FQGNSA. The CDR3 has 13 amino acids. CDR3 residues: CASSLGPTNTQYF. CDR3 DNA, as far as it was read: TGTGCCAGCAGCTTAGGTCCCACAAATACG. Drawing the rest from reference TRBV7-2 and TRBJ2-3, the complete variable domain is GAGVSQSPSNKVTEKGKDVELRCDPISGHTALYWYRQSLGQGLEFLIYFQGNSAPDKSGLPSDRFSAERTGGSVSTLTIQRTQQEDSAVYLCASSLGPTNTQYFGPGTRLTVL.

A remark on this clone: The CDR3 end lies 3 residues beyond the end of the read and is filled in from the germline J gene. This sequence joins TRBV5-6 and TRBJ2-7, with D maybe TRBD2 (5 bases). Germline V gene data show CDR1 as SGHDT and CDR2 as YYEEEE. Trimming took 1 base from V and 2 from J, leaving 13 bases between them. The CDR3 runs to 15 residues. CDR3 DNA (partial): TGTGCCAGCAGCTTGCTGCTAGCTGGGACCTACGAG. Its translation: CASSLLLAGTYE. The complete CDR3 protein is CASSLLLAGTYEQYF.

Remarks on this clone: The sequence runs out 3 residues before the end of the CDR3; the remainder is reconstructed from the germline J gene. The chain is built from TRBV7-9 and TRBJ2-5; the match to TRBD1 covers 9 bases. The V and J ends lost 2 bases and 4 bases, in that order; junction bases with no gene match: 5. CDR1 and CDR2 (germline): SEHNR, FQNEAQ (reference sequence). CDR3 length: 15 residues. CDR3 DNA (partial): TGTGCCAGCAGCTTACAGGGACAGGGTTTAGAGACC. Its translation is CASSLQGQGLET. The entire CDR3 is CASSLQGQGLETQYF.

Details on this clone: The CDR3 end lies 3 residues beyond the end of the read and is filled in from the germline J gene. The chain recombines TRBV7-8 with TRBJ2-5; 7 bases are shared with TRBD2. Germline lookup yields CDR1 SGHVS and CDR2 FQNEAQ. Trimming cost V 2 bases and J 2 bases; bases outside gene matches: 8. This CDR3 contains 16 residues. CDR3 DNA, as far as it was read: TGTGCCAGCAGCTTACCTGCGGGAGACCTACAAGAGACC. Its protein is CASSLPAGDLQET. The full CDR3 sequence reads CASSLPAGDLQETQYF.

On this clone itself: The CDR3 end falls 3 residues outside the read, so it is completed with the germline J gene. The chain combines TRBV30 with TRBJ2-2, with D tentatively TRBD1 (6 bases). V shed 1 base and J shed 9 bases, with 18 bases lying between them. Germline assignment: CDR1 GTSNPN and CDR2 SVGIG (reference sequence). This CDR3 contains 15 residues. The sequenced part of the CDR3 DNA is TGTGCCTGGAGTGGGGGGTCGGGGACACTGAGGGAG. It encodes CAWSGGSGTLRE. Given in full, the CDR3 is CAWSGGSGTLRELFF.

Of note for this clone: The read gets to within 3 residues of the CDR3 end, and the germline J gene fills in the rest. V is TRBV29-1 and J is TRBJ1-1; 7 nucleotides line up with TRBD1. V lost 6 bases and J lost 2; bases outside the gene matches: 6. Per the germline V gene, CDR1 is SQVTM and CDR2 is ANQGSEA. This CDR3 contains 13 residues. Here the CDR3 reads CSVVQGVNTEAFF. Partial CDR3 DNA: TGCAGCGTGGTGCAGGGGGTAAACACTGAA.

About this clone itself: The read gets to within 3 residues of the CDR3 end, and the germline J gene fills in the rest. The chain has TRBV7-2 and TRBJ2-2; perhaps TRBD1 as D (6 bases). This CDR3 spans 15 amino acids. V was shortened by 5 bases and J by 1 base, with 11 bases between the two germline ends. In germline, CDR1 is SGHTA, CDR2 FQGNSA. CDR3 DNA (partial): TGTGCCAGCAGCCATTCGGGACAGAACACCGGGGAG. It translates to CASSHSGQNTGE. The full CDR3 is CASSHSGQNTGELFF.

In regard to this clone: The observed sequence ends 3 residues before the CDR3 terminus, with the missing tail filled in from the germline J gene. The gene calls are TRBV5-6 and TRBJ1-5, with a tentative D call TRBD1 (6 bases). With 4 bases removed from V and 2 bases from J, the gap between germline ends came to 13 bases. This CDR3 region has 15 residues. From germline, CDR1 is SGHDT and CDR2 YYEEEE. Incomplete CDR3 DNA: TGTGCCAGCAGCACCGACAGGAGGGGCAATCAGCCC. Translated: CASSTDRRGNQP. The whole CDR3 protein reads CASSTDRRGNQPQHF.

About this clone itself: The read terminates 3 residues ahead of where the CDR3 ends, so the germline J gene completes it. This sequence joins TRBV5-1 and TRBJ1-2; tentatively, D is TRBD1 (5 bases). V was clipped by 3 bases and J by 0 bases, with 18 bases between them. CDR3 size: 17 residues. Per germline, CDR1 SGHRS and CDR2 YFSETQ. The sequenced part of the CDR3 DNA is TGCGCCAGCAGCTCCACCTCAGGGCGAGACTCTAACTATGGC. Protein product: CASSSTSGRDSNYG. The CDR3, in full, reads CASSSTSGRDSNYGYTF.

As concerns this clone: The read finishes 3 residues shy of the CDR3 end, and the germline J gene is used to complete it. The rearrangement uses TRBV29-1 and TRBJ1-1; D gene uncertain. CDR1 and CDR2 (germline): SQVTM, ANQGSEA. Trimming pared 5 bases from V and 4 bases from J, leaving 5 bases between. The CDR3 consists of 10 residues. The CDR3 loop is CSVRSTEAFF. CDR3 DNA (partial): TGCAGCGTTAGGTCCACTGAA.

Comment on this clone: The read terminates 3 residues before the CDR3 end, so the remaining end is supplied by the germline J gene. V gene TRBV7-6 combines with J gene TRBJ1-2; D might be TRBD1 (6 bases). Germline assignment: CDR1 SGHVS and CDR2 FNYEAQ. V shed 5 bases and J shed 7 bases, with 17 bases lying between them. The CDR3 runs to 14 residues. CDR3 loop: CASSPGGSGVGYTF. The sequenced CDR3 bases are TGTGCCAGCAGCCCCGGAGGGTCAGGGGTTGGC.

Turning to this clone: The read gets to within 3 residues of the CDR3 end, and the germline J gene fills in the rest. V usage is TRBV20-1 and J usage is TRBJ2-1, with TRBD2 identical over 7 bases. Trimming cost V 0 bases and J 4 bases; bases outside gene matches: 9. The CDR3 consists of 16 residues. Per the germline V gene, CDR1 is DFQATT and CDR2 is SNEGSKA (reference sequence). The sequenced part of the CDR3 DNA is TGCAGTGCTAGAGATCGGGCGGGAGTCCTATACAATGAG. Translated: CSARDRAGVLYNE. The CDR3 as a whole reads CSARDRAGVLYNEQFF.

In regard to this clone: The read gets to within 3 residues of the CDR3 end, and the germline J gene fills in the rest. V usage is TRBV7-9 and J usage is TRBJ2-5; D may correspond to TRBD1 or TRBD2 (7 bases each). Germline V gives CDR1 SEHNR, CDR2 FQNEAQ (reference sequence). Trimming removed 8 bases at V and 7 bases at J, with 20 bases between. This CDR3 has 14 amino acids. The sequenced CDR3 bases are TGTGCCAGCTCCGACAGGGAGGGTAGTGGGACC. Its translation: CASSDREGSGT. The full CDR3 protein is CASSDREGSGTQYF.

Notes on this clone: Sequencing ends 3 residues short of the CDR3 end; the germline J gene provides the rest. The genes are TRBV7-9 and TRBJ2-5; TRBD1 matches 7 bases. The J segment lost 2 bases and the V segment lost 5 bases, leaving 5 bases of the junction unmatched. CDR3 length: 14 residues. Germline lookup yields CDR1 SEHNR and CDR2 FQNEAQ (reference sequence). The sequenced CDR3 bases are TGTGCCAGCAGCCCTCCGGGACAGCAAGAGACC. Protein product: CASSPPGQQET. The full CDR3 sequence reads CASSPPGQQETQYF.

As concerns this clone: From the germline J gene comes the end of the CDR3, since the read stops 3 residues before it. The rearrangement links TRBV18 to TRBJ2-5; a weak D match, TRBD1 (6 bases). The CDR3 runs 16 residues. The V gene lost 3 bases and the J gene lost 2 bases, with 16 bases spanning the gap. Germline lookup yields CDR1 KGHSH and CDR2 LQKENI. The chain's CDR3 is CASSPIGDRRQETQYF. CDR3 DNA, as far as it was read: TGTGCCAGCTCACCGATCGGAGACAGGAGACAAGAGACC.

Comment on this clone: The read halts 3 residues ahead of the CDR3 end, with the missing end drawn from the germline J gene. This sequence joins TRBV5-6 and TRBJ2-4; 7 bases are shared with TRBD1. Per germline, CDR1 SGHDT and CDR2 YYEEEE. The CDR3 is 13 residues long. The ends lost 5 bases at V and 5 bases at J; junction bases unmatched: 4. Partial CDR3 DNA: TGTGCCAGCAGGCAGGGGGTAGAAAACATT. Translated, it gives CASRQGVENI. The whole CDR3 sequence reads CASRQGVENIQYF.